A few counts support the clone carrying this TCR beta chain. Hyperthyroidism had been newly diagnosed in patients aged 18 to 65, and its duration was under 2 months. These data are taken from a study of T cells in Graves' hyperthyroidism and ophthalmopathy. TCR beta CDR3 regions were amplified from RNA transcripts. When the TCR CDR3 underwent first-round RT-PCR, the HTBI primer set was used. From the multiplex PCR reads, TCRdb called clonotypes with MiXCR, one entry per CDR3 protein. The data contain just over 550,000 distinct CDR3 sequences, around 46% of them singletons. Sequenced input: peripheral blood or thyroid tissue (not recorded which). This clonotype was obtained from a woman in her late teens or twenties with Graves' hyperthyroidism.

The CDR3 loop reads CASSPDGDDDQPQHF. The CDR3 DNA reads as TGTGCCAGCAGCCCCGACGGGGATGACGATCAGCCCCAGCATTTT. This sequence joins TRBV9 and TRBJ1-5; D uncertain. The germline CDR1 and CDR2 sequences are SGDLS and YYNGEE. The CDR3 covers 15 residues. V lost 4 bases to trimming and J lost 5 bases, with 16 bases between them.